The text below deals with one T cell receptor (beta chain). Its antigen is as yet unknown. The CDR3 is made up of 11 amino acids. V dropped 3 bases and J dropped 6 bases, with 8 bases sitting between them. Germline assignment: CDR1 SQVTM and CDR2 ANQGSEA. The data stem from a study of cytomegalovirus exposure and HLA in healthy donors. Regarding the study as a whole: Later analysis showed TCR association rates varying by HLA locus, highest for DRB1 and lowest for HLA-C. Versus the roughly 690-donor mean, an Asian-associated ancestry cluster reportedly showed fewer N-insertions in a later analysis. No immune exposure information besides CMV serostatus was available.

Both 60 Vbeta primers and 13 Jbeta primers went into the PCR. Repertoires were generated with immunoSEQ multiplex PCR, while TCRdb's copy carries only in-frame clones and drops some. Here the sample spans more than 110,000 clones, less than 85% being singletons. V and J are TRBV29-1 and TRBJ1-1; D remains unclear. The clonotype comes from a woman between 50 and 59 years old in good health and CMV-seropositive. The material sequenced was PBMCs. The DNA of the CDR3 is TGCAGCGTTGATCTGAGTGCTGAAGCTTTCTTT. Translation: CSVDLSAEAFF. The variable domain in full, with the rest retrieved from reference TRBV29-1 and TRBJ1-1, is SAVISQKPSRDICQRGTSLTIQCQVDSQVTMMFWYRQQPGQSLTLIATANQGSEATYESGFVIDKFPISRPNLTFSTLTVSNMSPEDSSIYLCSVDLSAEAFFGQGTRLTVV.